This note documents a single T cell receptor beta chain sequence. The sample is drawn from a study of blood T cell repertoires in COVID-19. CDR1 and CDR2 from the germline V gene are MNHEY and SMNVEV (reference sequence). The V end was cut by 5 bases, the J end by 0 bases, with 5 bases between. The CDR3 length is 14 residues. Repertoires were generated with immunoSEQ multiplex PCR, while TCRdb's copy carries only in-frame clones and drops some. The sample has some 320,000 clones; about nine tenths are singletons. This TCR derives from a man between 60 and 75 years old who had recovered from COVID-19. The specimen was PBMCs or T cells enriched from blood (not recorded which). The V and J genes are TRBV27 and TRBJ2-6, with D unresolved. The CDR3 protein is CASSPLSGANVLTF. The CDR3 DNA is TGTGCCAGCAGTCCCCTCTCTGGGGCCAACGTCCTGACTTTC.